This TCR beta chain was sequenced during a study of CXCR3-negative and CXCR3-positive naive CD8 T cells. CDR1 is SGDLS and CDR2 is YYNGEE in the germline V gene. The length of the CDR3 is 15 residues. On this clonotype: Its antigen remains unknown.

A CD45RO-CCR7+CD27+CD95- profile was what naive CD8+ T cells displayed. General observations from the study: TRBV-TRBJ usage was similar across naive CXCR3 subsets but distinct in memory cells. The study found more hydrophobic TRB CDR3s in CXCR3-positive naive cells than in CXCR3-negative naive cells.

The study made its TRB cDNA libraries by 5' RACE, adding UMI labels. No DNA is given; TCRdb re-called the 5' RACE reads and lists each CDR3 protein once. The repertoire shows about 150,000 distinct CDR3 sequences; the top ten hold roughly 0.41%. The V gene is TRBV9, the J gene TRBJ2-1. The sample consisted of naive CXCR3+ CD8+ T cells from blood. Subset here: CD45RO-CCR7+CD27+CD95- naive CD8+ T cells expressing CXCR3 (TNR3+). This clonotype was obtained from a human donor in good health. Some clones in this sample may be carry-over from other donors' samples. CDR3 region: CASSVDFPSYNEQFF. Complete variable domain (other parts from reference TRBV9 and TRBJ2-1): DSGVTQTPKHLITATGQRVTLRCSPRSGDLSVYWYQQSLDQGLQFLIQYYNGEERAKGNILERFSAQQFPDLHSELNLSSLELGDSALYFCASSVDFPSYNEQFFGPGTRLTVL.